The clone carrying this T cell receptor beta chain was recorded many times. Alongside a J-beta primer mix, a sample-barcoded 5' primer served in a second PCR lasting about 7 to 11 cycles. Through a template-switch adaptor with 12 random nucleotides, each cDNA molecule received a tag. From the 5' RACE reads, TCRdb called clonotypes with MiXCR, one entry per CDR3 protein. Of about 1,500,000 distinct CDR3 sequences in the sample, 28% were seen once. This entry belongs to a study of blood T cells in healthy people across ages. Background on the study: Researchers report that template switching captured about one barcoded beta molecule per two T cells.

It was roughly 10 milliliters of peripheral blood that were drawn from each donor. J gave up 7 bases and V 3 bases, and 4 bases lay outside the gene matches. CDR1 is KGHDR and CDR2 is SFDVKD in the germline V gene. The CDR3 covers 13 residues. The receptor comes from a woman in her 30s in good health. The sequencing sample was made of blood. J is TRBJ2-7 and V is TRBV24-1, with TRBD1 matching over 8 bases. The CDR3 DNA sequence: TGTGCCACCAGTGATCAGGGGGCGAGGGAGCAGTACTTC. Translation gives CATSDQGAREQYF.